A single TCR beta chain is shown here with its context. The table came from immunoSEQ multiplex PCR; TCRdb's copy has only in-frame clones and leaves some out. Counted here are approximately 300,000 clones, about 88% occurring once; the ten biggest clones make up around 10%. The sample originates from a study of blood T cell repertoires in COVID-19. Those enrolled in Seattle joined during active infection and were followed longitudinally afterward. The CDR3 totals 15 residues. The ends were cut back, 2 bases at V and 6 bases at J, with 15 bases in the middle. The germline V gene has CDR1 MDHEN and CDR2 SYDVKM.

The rearrangement joins TRBV28 to TRBJ2-3; D is perhaps TRBD2 (5 bases). The material sequenced was peripheral blood. This receptor was taken from a woman in her twenties or thirties with COVID-19, enrolled during active disease. CDR3 protein: CASSLASRAGDTQYF. The CDR3 region has the DNA TGTGCCAGCAGTTTAGCTAGCAGAGCCGGGGATACGCAGTATTTT.